These T cell receptor beta chains were read from a single sample in a study of vaccination effects on CD4 cells after COVID-19. This table comes from immunoSEQ multiplex PCR, and its TCRdb copy is limited to in-frame clones, with some not included. The table has fewer than 40,000 clones, about 67% seen once. Antigens of these TCRs are unknown. Sample: CD4+ T cells from PBMCs cultured without peptide, taken after COVID-19 vaccination. The receptors were sampled from a human donor who received a COVID-19 vaccine. Each CDR3 is given with its conserved first and last residue. The order of the fields is CDR3 protein, CDR3 DNA, D gene, clone size, J gene, V gene. A D gene is named only where the DNA matches it firmly. For some rows the clone size is stated as once, few or many, or as a class when expanded; others skip it.

cdr3_aa: CAISSWRESYEQYF
cdr3_nt: TGTGCCATATCCTCTTGGAGGGAGAGTTATGAGCAGTACTTC
d_call: -
clone_size: -
j_call: TRBJ2-7
v_call: TRBV28

cdr3_aa: CASSLSSGELFF
cdr3_nt: TGTGCCAGCAGTTTATCTTCGGGGGAGCTGTTTTTT
d_call: -
clone_size: -
j_call: TRBJ2-2
v_call: TRBV12-3/TRBV12-4

cdr3_aa: CASSPRGEYGYTF
cdr3_nt: TGTGCCAGCAGTCCCCGGGGGGAGTATGGCTACACCTTC
d_call: -
clone_size: -
j_call: TRBJ1-2
v_call: TRBV6-5

cdr3_aa: CASSLGTRRNSPLHF
cdr3_nt: TGTGCCAGCAGTCTCGGGACAAGGCGGAATTCACCCCTCCACTTT
d_call: -
clone_size: -
j_call: TRBJ1-6
v_call: TRBV7-3

cdr3_aa: CAISDADSYGYTF
cdr3_nt: TGTGCCATCAGTGACGCGGACAGCTATGGCTACACCTTC
d_call: -
clone_size: -
j_call: TRBJ1-2
v_call: TRBV10-3

cdr3_aa: CASSLGEPEQFF
cdr3_nt: TGTGCCAGCAGCTTAGGGGAGCCCGAGCAGTTCTTC
d_call: -
clone_size: -
j_call: TRBJ2-1
v_call: TRBV7-2

cdr3_aa: CASSPGGRSGYGYTF
cdr3_nt: TGTGCCAGTAGTCCGGGGGGACGCAGCGGGTATGGCTACACCTTC
d_call: -
clone_size: -
j_call: TRBJ1-2
v_call: TRBV19

cdr3_aa: CASSLFLLRQQETQYF
cdr3_nt: TGTGCCAGCAGCTTATTTTTGCTGCGACAGCAAGAGACCCAGTACTTC
d_call: -
clone_size: -
j_call: TRBJ2-5
v_call: TRBV7-9

cdr3_aa: CASSSQGPATDTQYF
cdr3_nt: TGTGCCAGCAGCTCTCAGGGGCCCGCGACAGATACGCAGTATTTT
d_call: -
clone_size: -
j_call: TRBJ2-3
v_call: TRBV7-2

cdr3_aa: CASNNGAHEKLFF
cdr3_nt: TGTGCCAGCAATAACGGGGCTCATGAAAAACTGTTTTTT
d_call: -
clone_size: -
j_call: TRBJ1-4
v_call: TRBV6-5

cdr3_aa: CASSLRGGQSNNEQFF
cdr3_nt: TGTGCCAGCAGCCTTCGGGGGGGACAGTCCAACAATGAGCAGTTCTTC
d_call: -
clone_size: once
j_call: TRBJ2-1
v_call: TRBV11-2

cdr3_aa: CASSLQAFYEQYF
cdr3_nt: TGTGCCAGCAGCTTACAAGCCTTCTACGAGCAGTACTTC
d_call: -
clone_size: few
j_call: TRBJ2-7
v_call: TRBV7-9

cdr3_aa: CASSPLGQETQYF
cdr3_nt: TGTGCCAGCTCCCCTCTCGGCCAAGAGACCCAGTACTTC
d_call: -
clone_size: -
j_call: TRBJ2-5
v_call: TRBV18

cdr3_aa: CASSPDGPYEQYF
cdr3_nt: TGCGCCAGCAGCCCCGACGGTCCCTACGAGCAGTACTTC
d_call: -
clone_size: -
j_call: TRBJ2-7
v_call: TRBV5-1

cdr3_aa: CASSQGEGRNTIYF
cdr3_nt: TGCGCCAGCAGCCAAGGGGAGGGACGAAACACCATATATTTT
d_call: -
clone_size: few
j_call: TRBJ1-3
v_call: TRBV4-1

cdr3_aa: CASSFSGWNTEAFF
cdr3_nt: TGTGCCAGCAGCTTTTCCGGCTGGAACACTGAAGCTTTCTTT
d_call: -
clone_size: -
j_call: TRBJ1-1
v_call: TRBV5-5

cdr3_aa: CASSLASGLSYEQYF
cdr3_nt: TGTGCCAGCAGTCTCGCTAGCGGGCTTTCCTACGAGCAGTACTTC
d_call: TRBD2
clone_size: -
j_call: TRBJ2-7
v_call: TRBV28

cdr3_aa: CASSVDRVGTEAFF
cdr3_nt: TGCGCCAGCAGTGTCGACAGGGTAGGGACTGAAGCTTTCTTT
d_call: TRBD1
clone_size: once
j_call: TRBJ1-1
v_call: TRBV10-2

cdr3_aa: CASSRVDRVNEKLFF
cdr3_nt: TGCGCCAGCAGCCGGGTAGACAGGGTGAATGAAAAACTGTTTTTT
d_call: TRBD1
clone_size: -
j_call: TRBJ1-4
v_call: TRBV4-3

cdr3_aa: CASSFLQFNTEAFF
cdr3_nt: TGCGCCAGCAGCTTTCTACAGTTTAACACTGAAGCTTTCTTT
d_call: -
clone_size: -
j_call: TRBJ1-1
v_call: TRBV5-1

cdr3_aa: CASSYNPRGPSYEQYF
cdr3_nt: TGCGCCAGCAGCTATAACCCGAGGGGACCTTCCTACGAGCAGTACTTC
d_call: -
clone_size: -
j_call: TRBJ2-7
v_call: TRBV5-1

cdr3_aa: CASSLDEYLGEKLFF
cdr3_nt: TGCGCCAGCAGCTTGGATGAATACTTAGGCGAAAAACTGTTTTTT
d_call: -
clone_size: -
j_call: TRBJ1-4
v_call: TRBV5-1